Following are 9 T cell receptor beta chains from one sample sequenced in a study of blood T cells in healthy people across ages. Primers used in a second PCR of about 6 to 11 cycles were a sample-barcoded 5' primer and a J-beta primer mix. TCRdb redid the calling of the 5' RACE reads with MiXCR, one entry per CDR3 protein. The data show roughly 800,000 distinct CDR3 sequences, with 58% seen just once and about 20% held by the top ten. The sequenced material came from blood. The receptors here all came from a young man in good health.

Only one count was recorded for this clonotype. CDR3 loop: CATGTTDNEQFF. The CDR3 coding sequence is TGTGCCACCGGGACTACCGACAATGAGCAGTTCTTC. This chain joins TRBV2 and TRBJ2-1; 7 nucleotides align to TRBD2. Germline V CDR1 and CDR2: SNHLY, FYNNEI. This CDR3 has 12 residues. J lost 5 bases, V lost 10 bases, and 5 bases had no gene match.

The J gene is TRBJ2-7, the V gene TRBV14; unclear D gene. The CDR3 runs 13 residues. The V end was cut by 1 base, the J end by 3 bases, with 7 bases between. CDR1 is SGHDN and CDR2 is FVKESK in the germline V gene. The CDR3 coding sequence is TGTGCCAGCAGCCAAGGGGCTTACTACGAGCAGTACTTC. It encodes CASSQGAYYEQYF.

The chain carries TRBV12-3 or TRBV12-4 and TRBJ2-6, with 14 bases aligning to TRBD2. V lost 6 bases, J lost 3 bases, and 4 bases stayed unmatched. CDR3 length: 17 residues. In DNA form, the CDR3 reads TGTGCCAGCAGACCGGGACTAGCGGGAGTTGGGGCCAACGTCCTGACTTTC. Protein: CASRPGLAGVGANVLTF.

This chain joins TRBV6-1 and TRBJ2-3, with 8 bases that match TRBD1. V shed 5 bases, J shed 4 bases, and the junction held 2 bases outside the gene matches. Germline V gene sequence: CDR1 MNHNS, CDR2 SASEGT. The CDR3 totals 13 residues. CDR3 protein: CASSPGQADTQYF. Written as DNA, the CDR3 is TGTGCCAGCAGTCCGGGACAGGCAGATACGCAGTATTTT.

This sequence joins TRBV4-2 and TRBJ2-1; TRBD2 matches at 8 bases. Germline CDR1 and CDR2: LGHNA and YNFKEQ. This CDR3 has 16 amino acids. The V segment lost 0 bases and the J segment 4 bases; nucleotides outside the gene matches: 5. The CDR3 DNA follows: TGTGCCAGCAGCCAAGATTACGAGCGGGGGTACAATGAGCAGTTCTTC. Translating gives CASSQDYERGYNEQFF.

The chain has TRBV20-1 and TRBJ2-3; 12 nucleotides line up with TRBD2. The germline V gene has CDR1 DFQATT and CDR2 SNEGSKA (reference sequence). V shed 2 bases, J shed 3 bases, and the junction held 9 bases outside the gene matches. The CDR3 contains 17 residues. CDR3 residues: CSARSSGGAGGTDTQYF. CDR3 nucleotides: TGCAGTGCTAGATCTAGCGGGGGGGCCGGGGGAACAGATACGCAGTATTTT.

This rearrangement joins TRBV7-9 to TRBJ2-3, with TRBD2 as a possible D gene (5 bases). The CDR3 extends over 16 amino acids. CDR1 is SEHNR and CDR2 is FQNEAQ in the germline V gene (reference sequence). Trimming left V 5 bases short and J 0 bases short, with 15 bases between. CDR3 bases: TGTGCCAGCAGCCCTAAGCGGAGACATAGCACAGATACGCAGTATTTT. It translates to CASSPKRRHSTDTQYF.

The V gene is TRBV20-1, the J gene TRBJ2-3; D is ambiguous. The V gene's germline CDR1 is DFQATT and CDR2 SNEGSKA (reference sequence). The CDR3 covers 13 residues. V lost 3 bases, J lost 3 bases, and 10 bases lay in between. CDR3 region: CSARISLTDTQYF. The DNA for the CDR3 is TGCAGTGCTAGGATTAGCTTGACAGATACGCAGTATTTT.

This clonotype was seen a few times. The J gene is TRBJ2-5, the V gene TRBV20-1; 13 bases fit TRBD2. This CDR3 spans 14 amino acids. The trim removed 6 bases at V and 13 bases at J, leaving 14 bases unmatched. The V gene's germline CDR1 is DFQATT and CDR2 SNEGSKA (reference sequence). The CDR3 loop reads CSANAGLAGTGPYF. The CDR3 DNA reads TGCAGTGCCAATGCGGGACTAGCGGGGACCGGTCCGTACTTC.